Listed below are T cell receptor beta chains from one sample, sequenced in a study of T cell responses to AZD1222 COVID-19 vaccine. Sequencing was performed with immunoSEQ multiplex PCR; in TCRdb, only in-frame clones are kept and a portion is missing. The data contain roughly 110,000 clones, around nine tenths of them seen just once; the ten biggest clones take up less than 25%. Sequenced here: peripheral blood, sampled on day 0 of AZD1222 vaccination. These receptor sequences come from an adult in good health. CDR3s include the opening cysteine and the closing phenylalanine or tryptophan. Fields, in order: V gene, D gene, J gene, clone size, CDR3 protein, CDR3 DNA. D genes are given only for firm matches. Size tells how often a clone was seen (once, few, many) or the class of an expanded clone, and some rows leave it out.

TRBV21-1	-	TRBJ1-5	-	CASSKQGNQPQHF	TGTGCCAGCAGCAAACAGGGCAATCAGCCCCAGCATTTT
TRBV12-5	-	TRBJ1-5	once	CASGLVRGPGVEPQHF	TGTGCTAGTGGTTTGGTACGGGGTCCAGGGGTAGAGCCCCAGCATTTT
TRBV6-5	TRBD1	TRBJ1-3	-	CASSQNRGLGNTIYF	TGTGCCAGCAGTCAAAACAGGGGGCTTGGAAACACCATATATTTT
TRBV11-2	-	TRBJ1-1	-	CASSPRTALTEAFF	TGTGCCAGCAGCCCAAGGACGGCCCTCACTGAAGCTTTCTTT
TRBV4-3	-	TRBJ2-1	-	CASSQDIGAQQFF	TGCGCCAGCAGCCAAGATATCGGGGCCCAGCAGTTCTTC
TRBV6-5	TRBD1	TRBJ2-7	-	CASSKGQVYEQYF	TGTGCCAGCAGTAAGGGACAGGTGTACGAGCAGTACTTC
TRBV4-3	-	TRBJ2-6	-	CASSQEAGSGANVLTF	TGCGCCAGCAGCCAAGAGGCCGGCTCTGGGGCCAACGTCCTGACTTTC
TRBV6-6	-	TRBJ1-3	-	CASTLIGTSGNTIYF	TGTGCCAGCACCTTGATTGGGACAAGCGGAAACACCATATATTTT
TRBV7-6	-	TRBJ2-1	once	CASSLEGGAGYNEQFF	TGTGCCAGCAGCTTAGAAGGGGGAGCGGGGTACAATGAGCAGTTCTTC
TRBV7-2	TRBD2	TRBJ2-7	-	CASSALAGGQYYEQYF	TGTGCCAGCAGCGCACTAGCGGGGGGGCAATACTACGAGCAGTACTTC
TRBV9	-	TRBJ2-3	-	CASGQASTDTQYF	TGTGCCAGCGGGCAGGCTAGCACAGATACGCAGTATTTT
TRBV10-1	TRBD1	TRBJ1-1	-	CASQTGQGITEAFF	TGCGCCAGCCAGACGGGACAGGGGATCACTGAAGCTTTCTTT
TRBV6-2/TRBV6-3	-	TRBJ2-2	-	CASSYIQGAGELFF	TGTGCCAGCAGTTACATCCAGGGCGCCGGGGAGCTGTTTTTT
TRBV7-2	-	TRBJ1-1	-	CASSFDLVWGEEAFF	TGTGCCAGCAGCTTTGATCTGGTGTGGGGTGAGGAAGCTTTCTTT
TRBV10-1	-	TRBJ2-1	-	CASSSRRKMSSYNEQFF	TGCGCCAGCAGTTCCCGCCGAAAAATGAGCTCCTACAATGAGCAGTTCTTC
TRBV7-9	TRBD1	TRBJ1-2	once	CASSFQGLDRRGGYTF	TGTGCCAGCAGCTTCCAGGGGTTGGACAGGAGGGGTGGCTACACCTTC
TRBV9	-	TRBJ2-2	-	CASSLPQNTGELFF	TGTGCCAGCAGCCTCCCCCAGAACACCGGGGAGCTGTTTTTT
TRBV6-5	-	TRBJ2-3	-	CASRGLGGVTDTQYF	TGTGCCAGCAGGGGGCTAGGGGGTGTCACAGATACGCAGTATTTT
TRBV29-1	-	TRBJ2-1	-	CSVGNTGKGYNEQFF	TGCAGCGTTGGGAATACAGGGAAGGGGTACAATGAGCAGTTCTTC
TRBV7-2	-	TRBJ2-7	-	CASALARTANYEQYF	TGTGCCAGCGCTCTAGCCCGGACAGCCAACTACGAGCAGTACTTC
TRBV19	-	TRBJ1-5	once	CAIQGAGQPQHF	TGTGCCATTCAGGGTGCCGGTCAGCCCCAGCATTTT
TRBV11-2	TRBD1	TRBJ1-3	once	CASSSGTAGGNTIYF	TGTGCCAGCAGCTCGGGGACAGCGGGGGGAAACACCATATATTTT
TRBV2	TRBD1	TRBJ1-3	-	CASRERTGLGMGNTIYF	TGTGCCAGCAGGGAAAGGACAGGGTTAGGAATGGGAAACACCATATATTTT
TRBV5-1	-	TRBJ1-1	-	CASSLEGGGAFF	TGCGCCAGCAGTTTGGAGGGGGGAGGAGCTTTCTTT
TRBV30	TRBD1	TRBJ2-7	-	CAWSVPDRGYEQYF	TGTGCCTGGAGTGTGCCGGACAGGGGCTACGAGCAGTACTTC
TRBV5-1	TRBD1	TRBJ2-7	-	CASSLPGQGREQYF	TGCGCCAGCAGCTTACCGGGACAGGGGAGAGAGCAGTACTTC
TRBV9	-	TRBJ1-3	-	CASSVALGGYPGNTIYF	TGTGCCAGCAGCGTAGCCTTAGGGGGTTATCCTGGAAACACCATATATTTT
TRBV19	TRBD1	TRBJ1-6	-	CASSSYRGNSPLHF	TGTGCCAGTAGTAGTTACAGGGGTAATTCACCCCTCCACTTT
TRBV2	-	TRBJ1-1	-	CASRVSDLSNTEAFF	TGTGCCAGCAGGGTTTCAGATCTATCGAACACTGAAGCTTTCTTT
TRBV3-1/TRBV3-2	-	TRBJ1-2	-	CASSQSGAYGYTF	TGTGCCAGCAGCCAATCCGGCGCCTATGGCTACACCTTC
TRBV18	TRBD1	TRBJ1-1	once	CASSPGQGGEAFF	TGTGCCAGCTCACCGGGACAGGGGGGTGAAGCTTTCTTT
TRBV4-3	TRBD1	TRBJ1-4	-	CASSKSLARGTGTEKLFF	TGCGCCAGCAGCAAATCTCTAGCCCGCGGGACAGGCACTGAAAAACTGTTTTTT